This TCR beta chain was sequenced during a study of blood T cell repertoires in COVID-19. Study-level information: Both acute and convalescent COVID-19 samples were obtained from the United States, Italy and Spain.

Original processing methods: Amplified reference gene primers provided the basis for estimating nucleated cell counts. The method was immunoSEQ multiplex PCR; TCRdb's version includes in-frame clones alone and lacks a portion of them. The V and J calls and clone size were taken over from that table, and D and trimming were inferred from the DNA. Among over 350,000 clones listed, about 89% were seen once. This CDR3 has 15 residues. The germline V gene has CDR1 SGHDT and CDR2 YYEEEE. The V and J ends lost 0 bases and 1 base respectively, with 8 bases between them. The chain recombines TRBV5-6 with TRBJ2-1; D gene unclear. The receptor was isolated from a woman in her twenties or thirties with acute or convalescent COVID-19. The sequenced sample was peripheral blood. DNA for the CDR3: TGTGCCAGCAGCTTGGGGGCTTCTTCCTACAATGAGCAGTTCTTC. Protein sequence: CASSLGASSYNEQFF.